Following are 3 T cell receptor beta chains from one sample sequenced in a study of shared clonotypes between healthy human individuals (dated by TCRdb to 2020 to 2022). The method was the immunoSEQ multiplex PCR assay. TCRdb obtained this table from immuneACCESS and retained in-frame rearrangements with V and J assigned. These tables miss some clones; where compared with another copy, unresolved V genes account for less than half of the shortfall, and the remainder is unexplained. The sample profile shows over a million clones; about 80% of them were found once. The ten largest clonotypes hold around 0.47% of the sample. The sequencing sample was made of memory CD4+ T cells from PBMCs. The cell subset or site label of this sample denotes: CD45RA-negative fraction. These receptors were obtained from a man younger than 35 in good health. Some clones in this sample may be carry-over from other donors' samples.

Note on this clone: Relative to the germline gene, one junction end is altered; a read error may explain this. The CDR3 protein is CASRLVNTGELFF. The CDR3 region has the DNA TGTGCCAGCAGATTGGTGAACACCGGGGAGCTGTTTTTT. V usage is TRBV5-4 and J usage is TRBJ2-2; D not resolved. The CDR3 covers 13 residues. Germline CDR1 is SGHNT and CDR2 is YYREEE (reference sequence).

This clone was found a few times. V gene TRBV7-3 combines with J gene TRBJ2-7; D is ambiguous. Per germline, CDR1 SGHTA and CDR2 FQGTGA. V lost 5 bases and J 6 bases, leaving 14 bases between the germline ends. The CDR3 is 13 residues long. DNA for the CDR3: TGTGCCAGCAGCCCCACCACATTGGGCGAGCAGTACTTC. It yields the protein CASSPTTLGEQYF.

The chain carries TRBV28 and TRBJ2-7, with D hard to call. The V gene's germline CDR1 is MDHEN and CDR2 SYDVKM. V lost 6 bases, J lost 6 bases, and 12 bases lay in between. The CDR3 is 12 amino acids. CDR3 sequence: CASSSGLAEQYF. In DNA form, the CDR3 reads TGTGCCAGCAGCTCCGGCTTGGCCGAGCAGTACTTC.